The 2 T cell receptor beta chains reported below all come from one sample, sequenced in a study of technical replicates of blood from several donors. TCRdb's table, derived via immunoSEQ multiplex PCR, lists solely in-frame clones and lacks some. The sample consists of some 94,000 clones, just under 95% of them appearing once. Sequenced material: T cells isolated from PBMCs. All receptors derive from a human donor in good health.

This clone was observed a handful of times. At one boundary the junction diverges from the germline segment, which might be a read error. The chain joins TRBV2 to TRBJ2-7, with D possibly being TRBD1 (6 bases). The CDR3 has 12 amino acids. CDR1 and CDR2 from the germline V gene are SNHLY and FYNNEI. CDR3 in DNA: TGTGCCAGCAGCAAGTTTCTCGGGACACAGCTATTC. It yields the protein CASSKFLGTQLF.

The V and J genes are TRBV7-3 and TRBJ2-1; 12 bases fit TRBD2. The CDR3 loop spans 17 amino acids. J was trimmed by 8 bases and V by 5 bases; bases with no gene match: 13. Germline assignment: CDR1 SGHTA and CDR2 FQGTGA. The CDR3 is CASSPGLAGSIGDEQFF. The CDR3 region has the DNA TGTGCCAGCAGCCCTGGACTAGCGGGAAGTATTGGAGATGAGCAGTTCTTC.